This paragraph covers one T cell receptor beta chain sequence. What it binds is not known. The data are from a study of human thymus T cells. During surgery, about 0.5-1 mL peripheral blood was drawn from four of eight donors. Study-level findings and limits: Apparent bias marked the V and J gene usage of thymic and blood repertoires.

Using immunoSEQ multiplex PCR, the repertoire was profiled, and TCRdb retains in-frame clones only, with some absent. The sample shows approximately 40,000 clones, approximately 95% of them seen only once. The material sequenced was blood. The TCR was taken from a boy in the first two years of life with a congenital heart defect but otherwise immunologically healthy.

CDR3 region: CASSGRTNSPLHF. As DNA, the CDR3 is TGTGCCAGCAGTGGACGGACTAATTCACCCCTCCACTTT. The genes are TRBV6-1 and TRBJ1-6; D remains ambiguous. Germline values: CDR1 MNHNS, CDR2 SASEGT. The CDR3 contains 13 residues. Trimming took 4 bases from V and 6 from J, leaving 7 bases between them.